Detailed here is one TCR beta chain. These data originate in a study of blood T cell repertoires in COVID-19. Across the whole study: Sources were T cells, B-cell-depleted T cells, or PBMCs; the material itself was cDNA or gDNA.

CDR1 is SGHDT, CDR2 YYEEEE, per germline. The CDR3 is made up of 14 amino acids. V gave up 0 bases and J gave up 5 bases; unmatched junction bases: 4. Sequenced by immunoSEQ multiplex PCR; TCRdb stores in-frame clones only, minus some. The repertoire includes 130,000 to 150,000 clones, roughly 90% of them detected once, and roughly 1% sits in the top ten. J is TRBJ1-2 and V is TRBV5-6, with TRBD1 matching 7 bases. The sample taken for sequencing was peripheral blood. This TCR came from a woman aged 45-65 years with acute or convalescent COVID-19. CDR3 sequence (DNA): TGTGCCAGCAGCTTGGGAGACAGGGAATATGGCTACACCTTC. Translated: CASSLGDREYGYTF. Full variable domain (outside the CDR3, taken from reference TRBV5-6 and TRBJ1-2): DAGVTQSPTHLIKTRGQQVTLRCSPKSGHDTVSWYQQALGQGPQFIFQYYEEEERQRGNFPDRFSGHQFPNYSSELNVNALLLGDSALYLCASSLGDREYGYTFGSGTRLTVV.